What follows describes a single T cell receptor (beta chain). The target of this receptor is not known. No much larger clone exists at a distance of one base, and base qualities are not known. The study was a case-control design nested within a healthcare worker cohort in London, UK, with weekly nasopharyngeal swab PCR tests and blood sampling. Healthcare workers were recruited between 23 and 31 March 2020, during the week of the UK lockdown, and were followed weekly for up to about 15 weeks. These data belong to a study of early T cells in non-severe SARS-CoV-2 infection (dated by TCRdb to 2020 to 2022). Broadly, across the study: Because TCR sequencing relied on bulk RNA taken from unsorted whole blood, pairing of alpha and beta chains was not possible. Results and caveats for the whole study, not just this receptor: VDJdb matching was skewed toward anti-spike CD8 responses and likely underestimated virus-specific expansions by missing private and CD4 specificities.

Libraries were built with 5' RACE. Sequencing used a NextSeq 500. In the TCR library protocol, unique molecular identifiers were attached to individual cDNA molecules to correct for PCR bias and sequencing error. Both TCR alpha and beta chains were sequenced, and tight co-correlation was observed between alpha and beta sequence abundances in each sample. The source study handled its data this way. Decombinator V4 was used to annotate TCR sequences for V gene, J gene and CDR3. TCRs were defined as expanded if a significant change between any two time points was detected under a Poisson model with p below 0.0001. TCR abundances were normalised to the total number of TCRs sequenced in each sample and reported as counts per million. TRAV1-2 paired with TRAJ12, TRAJ20 or TRAJ33 defined MAIT TCRs, while TRAV10 paired with TRAJ18 defined iNKT TCRs. VDJdb, accessed 1 November 2021, was searched for CMV, EBV and SARS-CoV-2 annotated TCRs, excluding TCRs annotated for multiple antigens. TCRdb reworked the public reads: Q25 trimming with fastp, MiXCR clone assembly, productive beta chains retained. Under each unique CDR3 protein, matching rows form one entry showing the most common genes and DNA. In this record, the V and J calls reflect TCRdb's handling and not the investigators' own analysis. For this sample there are tens of thousands of distinct CDR3 sequences; 12% appear just once. The top ten hold less than 3.5% of the sample.

The junction carries 10 bases between V and J, which are trimmed by 5 bases and 2 bases respectively. Reading the germline V gene gives CDR1 SNHLY and CDR2 FYNNEI. The CDR3 numbers 14 residues from cysteine through phenylalanine. The only DNA kept is the CDR3, 42 bases in frame from the first base. Recombination linked TRBV2 to TRBJ1-5; the best D guess is TRBD1, with 5 bases matching. This TCR derives from an adult who was a healthcare worker with PCR-confirmed SARS-CoV-2 infection or an uninfected control (not recorded which). Sequenced material: whole blood, taken at baseline. The CDR3 region has the sequence CASSLSGGNQPQHF. The sequence in DNA is TGTGCCAGCAGTCTTTCGGGGGGCAATCAGCCCCAGCATTTT.